The next 5 T cell receptor beta chains were all read from a single sample in a study of monozygotic twins with inflammatory bowel disease. TCRdb re-called the 5' RACE reads and catalogs CDR3 proteins one per entry, DNA excluded. The sample table sets out more than 300,000 distinct CDR3 sequences. The sequencing sample was made of blood. These receptors were obtained from a human donor with ulcerative colitis or Crohn's disease, or a healthy co-twin of an affected twin (not recorded which).

The V gene is TRBV5-1, the J gene TRBJ2-7; with no DNA, the TCRdb D assignment of TRBD1 cannot be verified. The V gene's germline CDR1 is SGHRS and CDR2 YFSETQ. The CDR3 runs 13 residues. This chain's CDR3 is CASTEAGGYEQYF.

The genes are TRBV20-1 and TRBJ2-5; the D gene TCRdb calls, TRBD2, cannot be checked with no DNA. CDR1 and CDR2 (germline): DFQATT, SNEGSKA (reference sequence). The CDR3 runs 14 residues. The CDR3 region is CSAYYRDVGETQYF.

The rearrangement links TRBV7-2 to TRBJ2-3. Germline lookup yields CDR1 SGHTA and CDR2 FQGNSA. The CDR3 has 14 residues. The CDR3 sequence: CASSKAVATDTQYF.

The chain recombines TRBV5-4 with TRBJ2-1; the D call from TCRdb, TRBD1, cannot be confirmed without DNA. There are 16 residues in the CDR3. Per the germline V gene, CDR1 is SGHNT and CDR2 is YYREEE (reference sequence). The CDR3 sequence: CASSLPLGQAINEQFF.

This chain uses TRBV6-1 with TRBJ2-2; TCRdb selects TRBD2, and the lack of DNA leaves this call unchecked. The CDR3 has 15 residues. Germline V CDR1 and CDR2: MNHNS, SASEGT. The CDR3 spells CASSPSQRGSGELFF.